This TCR beta chain was captured in a study of OX40 agonist ivuxolimab in advanced cancers. Profiling relied on immunoSEQ multiplex PCR, and the TCRdb table lists in-frame clones only, not all of them. Of 84,000 or so clones detected, nearly 95% appear once; the ten largest clones hold around 10%. Trimming removed 2 bases at V and 7 bases at J, with 9 bases between. CDR1 SGHDT and CDR2 YYEEEE come from the germline V gene. This CDR3 region has 12 residues. At baseline, cycle 4 day 1, and cycle 7 day 1, blood was sampled. This clone was seen only a few times. What it binds is not known. Findings and limits, study-wide: Certain nonresponders likewise exhibited a low normalized T-cell clonal expansion.

This TCR derives from an adult with an advanced solid tumor such as melanoma, head and neck, liver or kidney cancer. The starting material was CD4+ or CD8+ T cells sorted from blood, obtained in a trial of the OX40 agonist ivuxolimab. This sequence joins TRBV5-6 and TRBJ1-2; D gene unclear. The CDR3 reads CASSFSDGGYTF. For the CDR3, the DNA is TGTGCCAGCAGCTTTTCCGACGGTGGCTACACCTTC. Together with reference TRBV5-6 and TRBJ1-2, the CDR3 gives the full variable domain: DAGVTQSPTHLIKTRGQQVTLRCSPKSGHDTVSWYQQALGQGPQFIFQYYEEEERQRGNFPDRFSGHQFPNYSSELNVNALLLGDSALYLCASSFSDGGYTFGSGTRLTVV.